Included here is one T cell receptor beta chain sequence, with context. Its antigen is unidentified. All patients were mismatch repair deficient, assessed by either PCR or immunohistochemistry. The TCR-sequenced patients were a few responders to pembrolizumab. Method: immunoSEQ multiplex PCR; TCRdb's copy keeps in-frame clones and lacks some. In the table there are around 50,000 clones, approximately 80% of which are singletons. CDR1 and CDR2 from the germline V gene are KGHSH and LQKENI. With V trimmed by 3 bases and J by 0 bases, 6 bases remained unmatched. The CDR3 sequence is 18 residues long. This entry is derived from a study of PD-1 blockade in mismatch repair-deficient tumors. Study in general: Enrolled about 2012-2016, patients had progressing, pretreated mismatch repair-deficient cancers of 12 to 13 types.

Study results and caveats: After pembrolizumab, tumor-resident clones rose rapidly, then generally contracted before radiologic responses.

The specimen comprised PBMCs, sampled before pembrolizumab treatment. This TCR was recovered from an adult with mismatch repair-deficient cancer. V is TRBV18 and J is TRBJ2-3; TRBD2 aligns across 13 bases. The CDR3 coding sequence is TGTGCCAGCTCACCCGGACTAGCGGGAGTAGGTAGCACAGATACGCAGTATTTT. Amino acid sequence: CASSPGLAGVGSTDTQYF.